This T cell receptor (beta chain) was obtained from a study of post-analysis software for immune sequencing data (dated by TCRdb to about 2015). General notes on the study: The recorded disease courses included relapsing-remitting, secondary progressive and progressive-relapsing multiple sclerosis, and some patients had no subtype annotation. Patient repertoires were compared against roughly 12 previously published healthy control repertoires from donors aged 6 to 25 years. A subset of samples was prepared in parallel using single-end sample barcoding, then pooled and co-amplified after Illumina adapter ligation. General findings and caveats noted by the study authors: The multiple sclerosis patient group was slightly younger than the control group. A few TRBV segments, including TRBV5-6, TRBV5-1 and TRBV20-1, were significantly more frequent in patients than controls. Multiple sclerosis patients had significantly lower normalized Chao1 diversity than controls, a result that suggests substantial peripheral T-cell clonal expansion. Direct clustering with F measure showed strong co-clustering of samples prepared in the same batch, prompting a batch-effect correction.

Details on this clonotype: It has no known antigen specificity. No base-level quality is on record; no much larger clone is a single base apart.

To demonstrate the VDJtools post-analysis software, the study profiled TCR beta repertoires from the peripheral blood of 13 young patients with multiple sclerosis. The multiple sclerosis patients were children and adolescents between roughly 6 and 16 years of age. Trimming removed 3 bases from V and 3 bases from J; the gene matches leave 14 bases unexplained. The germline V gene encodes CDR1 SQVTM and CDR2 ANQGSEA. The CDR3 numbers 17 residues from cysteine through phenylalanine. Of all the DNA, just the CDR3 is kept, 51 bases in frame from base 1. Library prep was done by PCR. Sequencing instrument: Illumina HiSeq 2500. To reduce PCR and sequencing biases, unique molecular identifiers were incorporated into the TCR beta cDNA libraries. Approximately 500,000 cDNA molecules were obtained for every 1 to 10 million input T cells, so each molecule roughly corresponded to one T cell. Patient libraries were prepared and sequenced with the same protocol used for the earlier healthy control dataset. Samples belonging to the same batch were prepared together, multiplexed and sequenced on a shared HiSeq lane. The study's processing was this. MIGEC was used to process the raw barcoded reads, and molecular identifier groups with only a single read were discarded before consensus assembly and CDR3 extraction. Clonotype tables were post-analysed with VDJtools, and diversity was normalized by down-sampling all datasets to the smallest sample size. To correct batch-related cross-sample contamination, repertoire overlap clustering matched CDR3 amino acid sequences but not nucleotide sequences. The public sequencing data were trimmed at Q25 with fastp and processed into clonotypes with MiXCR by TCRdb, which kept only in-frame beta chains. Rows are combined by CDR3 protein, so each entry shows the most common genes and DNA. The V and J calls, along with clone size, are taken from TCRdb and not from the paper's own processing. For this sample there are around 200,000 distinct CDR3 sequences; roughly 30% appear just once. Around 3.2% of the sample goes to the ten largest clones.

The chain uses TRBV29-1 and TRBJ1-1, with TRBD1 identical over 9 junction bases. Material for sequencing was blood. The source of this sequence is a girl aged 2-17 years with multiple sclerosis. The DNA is TGCAGCGTTGACAAGGACAGGGGATTAATAGGGTACACTGAAGCTTTCTTT. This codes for CSVDKDRGLIGYTEAFF.